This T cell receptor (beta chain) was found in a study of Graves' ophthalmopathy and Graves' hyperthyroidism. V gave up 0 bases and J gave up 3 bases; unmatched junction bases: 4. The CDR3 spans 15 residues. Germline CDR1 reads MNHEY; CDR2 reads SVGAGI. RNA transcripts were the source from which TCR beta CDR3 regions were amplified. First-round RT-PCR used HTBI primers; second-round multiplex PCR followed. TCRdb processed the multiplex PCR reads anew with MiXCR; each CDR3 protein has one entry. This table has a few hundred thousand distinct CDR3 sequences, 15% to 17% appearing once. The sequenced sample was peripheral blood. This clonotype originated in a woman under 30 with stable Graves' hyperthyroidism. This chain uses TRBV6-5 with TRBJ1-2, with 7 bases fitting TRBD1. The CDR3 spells CASSYSTGYHYGYTF. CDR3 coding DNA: TGTGCCAGCAGTTACTCGACAGGGTACCACTATGGCTACACCTTC.